These 4 T cell receptor beta chains originate from one sample sequenced in a study of blood T cell repertoires in COVID-19. The method was immunoSEQ multiplex PCR; TCRdb's version includes in-frame clones alone and lacks a portion of them. The sample records 140,000 or so clones, approximately 88% being singletons. What was sequenced was peripheral blood. These receptor sequences come from a man aged 55 to 70 with active or convalescent COVID-19.

The chain carries TRBV5-6 and TRBJ1-5; D unclear. CDR3 length: 13 residues. The V end was cut by 4 bases, the J end by 0 bases, with 5 bases between. The V gene's germline CDR1 is SGHDT and CDR2 YYEEEE. CDR3 sequence (DNA): TGTGCCAGCAGCACTTATAGCAATCAGCCCCAGCATTTT. It specifies CASSTYSNQPQHF.

This clone was observed a single time. The J gene is TRBJ2-1, the V gene TRBV4-2, with 8 positions matching TRBD2. Germline V CDR1 and CDR2: LGHNA, YNFKEQ. CDR3 length: 15 residues. V shed 4 bases, J shed 6 bases, and the junction held 8 bases outside the gene matches. The CDR3 sequence: CASSRTVGGGNEQFF. Written as DNA, the CDR3 is TGTGCCAGCAGCCGAACCGTCGGGGGGGGCAATGAGCAGTTCTTC.

This chain links TRBV5-4 with TRBJ2-5; D remains unclear. The V end lost 2 bases, the J end lost 2 bases, and 13 bases lay between the germline ends. The CDR3 spans 15 residues. Germline V gene lookup returns CDR1 SGHNT and CDR2 YYREEE (reference sequence). CDR3 sequence reads: CASSLFLQSQETQYF. As DNA, the CDR3 is TGTGCCAGCAGCTTATTCCTTCAGTCTCAAGAGACCCAGTACTTC.

The chain couples TRBV27 to TRBJ2-3; TRBD1 matches 9 bases. In germline, CDR1 is MNHEY, CDR2 SMNVEV (reference sequence). Trimming at V came to 0 bases and at J to 5 bases, leaving 15 bases not matched to a gene. The CDR3 is 19 residues long. CDR3 in DNA: TGTGCCAGCAGTTTATCGGTCACCCCCCGGGACAGGGAAAAAGATACGCAGTATTTT. It yields the protein CASSLSVTPRDREKDTQYF.